These 3 T cell receptor beta chains came from one sample sequenced in a study of a mutant IDH1 vaccine in newly diagnosed glioma. The table came from immunoSEQ multiplex PCR; TCRdb's copy has only in-frame clones and leaves some out. This sample has approximately 82,000 clones, with roughly 85% found just once. Time point here: week 23, last vaccination. Vaccinated patients received 300 ug of mutant IDH1 20-mer peptide per dose, with topical imiquimod. Their target antigens are unknown. The sample in question was PBMCs, obtained from a glioma patient whose treatment included an IDH1 peptide vaccine. The origin of the receptors is a woman in her 50s with glioma.

This rearrangement joins TRBV30 to TRBJ1-2; no clear D gene. The CDR3 sequence is 21 residues long. V lost 0 bases, J lost 4 bases, and 33 bases lay in between. The germline V gene encodes CDR1 GTSNPN and CDR2 SVGIG (reference sequence). The CDR3 reads CAWSVRRRAGYLGHFGYGYTF. In nucleotides, the CDR3 is TGTGCCTGGAGTGTACGCAGGCGGGCAGGATACCTGGGCCACTTCGGCTATGGCTACACCTTC.

V usage is TRBV27 and J usage is TRBJ2-7; the D gene is possibly TRBD1 (6 bases). The CDR3 is made up of 12 amino acids. Germline V gene lookup returns CDR1 MNHEY and CDR2 SMNVEV (reference sequence). Trimming shortened V by 11 bases and J by 2 bases, and 13 bases separated the two germline ends. The DNA of the CDR3 is TGTGCCGGACGGACAGCAACCTACGAGCAGTACTTC. It yields the protein CAGRTATYEQYF.

The V and J genes are TRBV9 and TRBJ1-1; 7 nucleotides match TRBD1. CDR3 length: 15 residues. In germline, CDR1 is SGDLS, CDR2 YYNGEE. Germline trimming cut 0 bases from V and 1 base from J; bases unmatched to any gene: 3. CDR3 protein: CASSVVRTGNTEAFF. CDR3 sequence (DNA): TGTGCCAGCAGCGTAGTAAGGACAGGGAACACTGAAGCTTTCTTT.